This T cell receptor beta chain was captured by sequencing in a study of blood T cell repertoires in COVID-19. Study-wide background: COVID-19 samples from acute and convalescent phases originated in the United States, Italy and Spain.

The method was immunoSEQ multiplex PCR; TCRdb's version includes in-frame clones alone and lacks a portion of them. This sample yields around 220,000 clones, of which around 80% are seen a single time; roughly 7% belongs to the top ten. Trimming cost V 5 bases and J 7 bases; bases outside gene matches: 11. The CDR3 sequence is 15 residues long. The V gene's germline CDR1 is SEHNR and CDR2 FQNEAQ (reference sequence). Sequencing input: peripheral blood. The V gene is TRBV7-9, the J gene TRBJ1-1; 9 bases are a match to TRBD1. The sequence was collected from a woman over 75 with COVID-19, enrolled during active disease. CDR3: CASSPRDRVLSEAFF. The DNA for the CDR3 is TGTGCCAGCAGCCCCCGGGACAGGGTTTTGAGTGAAGCTTTCTTT. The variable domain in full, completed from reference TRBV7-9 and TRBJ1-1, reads DTGVSQNPRHKITKRGQNVTFRCDPISEHNRLYWYRQTLGQGPEFLTYFQNEAQLEKSRLLSDRFSAERPKGSFSTLEIQRTEQGDSAMYLCASSPRDRVLSEAFFGQGTRLTVV.